These 23 T cell receptor beta chains were sequenced from one sample in a study of vaccination effects on CD4 cells after COVID-19. Their cognate antigens are unknown. Using viral peptide pools, the ViraFEST assay grew out antigen-specific CD4+ T cells prior to sequencing. The culture ran for around 10 days before CD4+ T cells were isolated. BNT162b2 vaccine or mRNA-1273 vaccine was given to participants in two doses. Assay: immunoSEQ multiplex PCR; the TCRdb copy retains only in-frame clones and omits some. The sample contains more than 50,000 clones, approximately 76% of which appear only once. Material: CD4+ T cells from PBMCs cultured with HCoV-OC43 spike peptides, obtained after COVID-19 vaccination. Sample subset: HCoV-OC43 spike overlapping peptide pool stimulation. These receptors all come from a human donor who received a COVID-19 vaccine.

This rearrangement joins TRBV4-2 to TRBJ1-1, with 7 positions matching TRBD1. The trim removed 4 bases at V and 3 bases at J, leaving 11 bases unmatched. This CDR3 contains 16 residues. Germline V CDR1 and CDR2: LGHNA, YNFKEQ. The CDR3 spells CASSPGDRGGDTEAFF. Here the CDR3 DNA reads TGTGCCAGCAGCCCCGGGGACAGAGGGGGGGACACTGAAGCTTTCTTT.

The CDR3 region has the DNA TGTGCCAGCAGCTTGGGGACTAGCGGGGGGGCGAGCAATGAGCAGTTCTTC. Protein: CASSLGTSGGASNEQFF. The chain joins TRBV6-2 or TRBV6-3 to TRBJ2-1, with 16 bases aligning to TRBD2. The germline V gene has CDR1 MNHEY and CDR2 SVGEGT. V shed 6 bases and J 6 bases; nucleotides not matched to a gene: 8. The CDR3 runs to 17 residues.

The J gene is TRBJ2-4, the V gene TRBV2, with D perhaps TRBD1 (6 bases). This CDR3 has 16 amino acids. The germline V and J ends were trimmed by 7 bases and 0 bases, with 16 bases remaining between them. CDR1 is SNHLY and CDR2 is FYNNEI in the germline V gene. The CDR3 region is CASTSGTFLAKNIQYF. CDR3 sequence (DNA): TGTGCCAGCACATCCGGGACATTCCTAGCCAAAAACATTCAGTACTTC. Together with reference TRBV2 and TRBJ2-4, the CDR3 gives the full variable domain: EPEVTQTPSHQVTQMGQEVILRCVPISNHLYFYWYRQILGQKVEFLVSFYNNEISEKSEIFDDQFSVERPDGSNFTLKIRSTKLEDSAMYFCASTSGTFLAKNIQYFGAGTRLSVL.

This chain joins TRBV19 and TRBJ2-5, with D tentatively TRBD1 (5 bases). CDR3 length: 12 amino acids. In germline, CDR1 is LNHDA, CDR2 SQIVND (reference sequence). The germline V and J ends were trimmed by 7 bases and 7 bases, with 13 bases remaining between them. The CDR3 loop reads CASKGQGTTQYF. DNA of the CDR3: TGTGCCAGTAAGGGGCAGGGCACGACCCAGTACTTC.

The rearrangement links TRBV7-9 to TRBJ2-1; perhaps TRBD1 as D (6 bases). Germline CDR1 is SEHNR and CDR2 is FQNEAQ (reference sequence). V lost 4 bases, J lost 8 bases, and 15 bases lay in between. This CDR3 is 14 amino acids long. This CDR3 reads CASSSPGTSHEQFF. The DNA for the CDR3 is TGTGCCAGCAGCTCACCGGGGACATCGCATGAGCAGTTCTTC. Supplemented by reference TRBV7-9 and TRBJ2-1, the full variable domain reads DTGVSQNPRHKITKRGQNVTFRCDPISEHNRLYWYRQTLGQGPEFLTYFQNEAQLEKSRLLSDRFSAERPKGSFSTLEIQRTEQGDSAMYLCASSSPGTSHEQFFGPGTRLTVL.

In nucleotides, the CDR3 is TGTGCCACCAGTGATTTGGGGACTCCCGAGACCCAGTACTTC. Its translation: CATSDLGTPETQYF. This chain connects TRBV24-1 to TRBJ2-5; maybe TRBD2 (6 bases). Trimming stripped 0 bases from V and 5 bases from J, with 9 bases between. There are 14 residues in the CDR3. Germline values: CDR1 KGHDR, CDR2 SFDVKD.

The rearrangement joins TRBV6-5 to TRBJ2-7; D may be TRBD2 (5 bases). V was cut by 6 bases and J by 4 bases, with 13 bases left in between. CDR3 size: 13 residues. Germline lookup yields CDR1 MNHEY and CDR2 SVGAGI. This chain's CDR3 is CASSRAGEYEQYV. CDR3 sequence (DNA): TGTGCCAGCAGCCGCGCCGGGGAATACGAGCAGTACGTC.

Written as DNA, the CDR3 is TGTGCCAGCGCGCCGGGACTAGCGGGGGGGCTAGCCAAAAACATTCAGTACTTC. This gives the protein CASAPGLAGGLAKNIQYF. V and J are TRBV3-1 (or the pseudogene TRBV3-2) and TRBJ2-4, with 16 bases identical to TRBD2. The CDR3 is 18 amino acids. The ends lost 8 bases at V and 0 bases at J; junction bases unmatched: 7. Looked up from germline, CDR1 is LGHDT and CDR2 is YNNKEL (reference sequence).

The chain employs TRBV3-1 (or the pseudogene TRBV3-2) and TRBJ1-5, with D possibly matching TRBD1 (6 bases). Germline values: CDR1 LGHDT, CDR2 YNNKEL (reference sequence). CDR3 length: 19 residues. V was trimmed by 1 base and J by 1 base, leaving 20 bases between them. CDR3 sequence (DNA): TGTGCCAGCAGCCAAGGACCGGGACAAATTTTAAGGAGCAATCAGCCCCAGCATTTT. It translates to CASSQGPGQILRSNQPQHF.

The chain has TRBV11-3 and TRBJ2-1; 9 bases agree with TRBD2. Trimming cost V 5 bases and J 10 bases; bases outside gene matches: 12. Germline assignment: CDR1 SGHNT and CDR2 YENEEA. This CDR3 region has 15 residues. The CDR3 protein is CASSQLAGGPGEQFF. CDR3 nucleotide sequence: TGTGCCAGCAGCCAACTCGCGGGGGGGCCTGGGGAGCAGTTCTTC.

This sequence joins TRBV7-3 and TRBJ1-3; D unresolved. The germline V gene has CDR1 SGHTA and CDR2 FQGTGA. V lost 5 bases and J lost 0, with 17 bases in between. CDR3 length: 17 residues. The CDR3 protein is CASSPYGLFCSGNTIYF. Here the CDR3 DNA reads TGTGCCAGCAGCCCCTACGGACTGTTTTGCTCTGGAAACACCATATATTTT.

The V gene is TRBV6-5, the J gene TRBJ1-5; D gene uncertain. The germline V gene has CDR1 MNHEY and CDR2 SVGAGI. V shed 5 bases and J shed 6 bases, with 14 bases lying between them. This CDR3 comprises 14 residues. DNA for the CDR3: TGTGCCAGCAGTCCTTATGGGCTCGGTCAGCCCCAGCATTTT. This sequence encodes CASSPYGLGQPQHF.

The chain combines TRBV27 with TRBJ1-6, with D perhaps matching TRBD1 (6 bases). CDR3 length: 16 residues. CDR1 is MNHEY and CDR2 is SMNVEV in the germline V gene (reference sequence). V gave up 5 bases and J gave up 4 bases, with 15 bases separating them. The CDR3 here is CASSPFEGGYNSPLHF. The DNA of the CDR3 is TGTGCCAGCAGTCCGTTCGAGGGGGGATATAATTCACCCCTCCACTTT.

This rearrangement joins TRBV6-6 to TRBJ1-6; tentative D call: TRBD1 (5 bases). The CDR3 consists of 13 residues. V lost 8 bases to trimming and J lost 10 bases, with 15 bases between them. From germline, CDR1 is MNHNY and CDR2 SVGAGI (reference sequence). CDR3 in amino acids: CASVGTRQSPLHF. The CDR3, as DNA: TGTGCCAGCGTTGGGACCCGTCAGTCACCCCTCCACTTT.

The V and J genes are TRBV11-1 and TRBJ1-1; D perhaps matches TRBD1 (5 bases). The CDR3 is 14 amino acids. The V and J ends lost 4 bases and 5 bases respectively, with 14 bases between them. The germline CDR1 and CDR2 sequences are SGHAT and FQDESV (reference sequence). CDR3 residues: CASSSGAQGTEAFF. DNA of the CDR3: TGTGCCAGCAGCTCCGGGGCCCAGGGAACTGAAGCTTTCTTT.

The table lists this clone with a count of one. The CDR3 sequence is CASSPDSSSYNEQFF. DNA of the CDR3: TGCGCCAGCAGCCCAGATAGCAGCTCCTACAATGAGCAGTTCTTC. The genes are TRBV4-3 and TRBJ2-1; D is undetermined. V dropped 4 bases and J dropped 0 bases, with 10 bases sitting between them. In germline, CDR1 is LGHNA, CDR2 YSLEER. The length of the CDR3 is 15 residues.

The chain uses TRBV7-2 and TRBJ2-2; a possible D gene is TRBD2 (5 bases). V was pared by 4 bases and J by 4 bases, with 13 bases between. CDR3 size: 15 residues. Germline V gene data show CDR1 as SGHTA and CDR2 as FQGNSA. As DNA, the CDR3 is TGTGCCAGCAGCTCGATTTTTAGCGCCACCGGGGAGCTGTTTTTT. Translating it yields CASSSIFSATGELFF.

This chain connects TRBV11-3 to TRBJ2-5, with D possibly being TRBD1 (6 bases). Per germline, CDR1 SGHNT and CDR2 YENEEA. The length of the CDR3 is 17 residues. V lost 1 base and J lost 1, with 16 bases in between. The CDR3 nucleotides read TGTGCCAGCAGCTTAGGGGGGCAGGGTGGAGGCCAAGAGACCCAGTACTTC. This gives the protein CASSLGGQGGGQETQYF.

CDR3: CASSPSTGVDGYTF. The CDR3 coding sequence is TGCGCCAGCAGCCCATCAACAGGAGTCGATGGCTACACCTTC. V usage is TRBV5-1 and J usage is TRBJ1-2; the D gene is possibly TRBD1 (5 bases). CDR3 length: 14 residues. Germline-derived CDR1 and CDR2 are SGHRS and YFSETQ. V was clipped by 4 bases and J by 6 bases, with 16 bases between them.

This sequence joins TRBV4-3 and TRBJ1-4; possibly TRBD1 for D (6 bases). This CDR3 spans 15 amino acids. V lost 0 bases and J lost 1, with 6 bases in between. Germline V gene lookup returns CDR1 LGHNA and CDR2 YSLEER. Here the CDR3 reads CASSQDRGTNEKLFF. The CDR3 bases are TGCGCCAGCAGCCAAGACAGGGGAACTAATGAAAAACTGTTTTTT.

The chain combines TRBV19 with TRBJ2-2; D could derive from TRBD1 or TRBD2 (5 bases each). The CDR3 is 14 amino acids. Germline CDR1 is LNHDA and CDR2 is SQIVND (reference sequence). Deletions cut 4 bases from V and 6 bases from J, with 12 bases between. CDR3 amino acids: CASSRGPSPGELFF. DNA for the CDR3: TGTGCCAGTAGTAGGGGACCTTCCCCCGGGGAGCTGTTTTTT.

The gene calls are TRBV5-1 and TRBJ1-4; a possible D gene is TRBD1 (5 bases). Germline V gene sequence: CDR1 SGHRS, CDR2 YFSETQ. The CDR3 runs to 16 residues. V was clipped by 1 base and J by 5 bases, with 15 bases between them. CDR3 sequence (DNA): TGCGCCAGCAGCTTGCGGGACTCAGGCGCCAATGAAAAACTGTTTTTT. The encoded protein is CASSLRDSGANEKLFF.

This clone was picked up many times. This chain connects TRBV30 to TRBJ1-3, with TRBD1 matching over 12 bases. Germline CDR1 GTSNPN, CDR2 SVGIG (reference sequence). The CDR3 spans 17 residues. Trimming at V came to 3 bases and at J to 1 base, leaving 7 bases not matched to a gene. This CDR3 is CAWRKGQGASSGNTIYF. CDR3 bases: TGTGCCTGGAGGAAGGGACAGGGGGCATCGTCTGGAAACACCATATATTTT.